These T cell receptor beta chains were read from a single sample in a study of Graves' ophthalmopathy and Graves' hyperthyroidism. Each CDR3 protein is one row after TCRdb ran MiXCR on the multiplex PCR reads. This table holds around 1.1 million distinct CDR3 sequences, around a third found once. Sample: peripheral blood or thyroid tissue (not recorded which). These receptors came from an adult man with Graves' hyperthyroidism. Both conserved end residues are part of each CDR3. Each record gives: V gene, CDR3 length, J gene, CDR3 protein.

>TRBV15|17|TRBJ1-2
CATSRKGQGAGLRGYTF
>TRBV6-1|15|TRBJ1-2
CASSYEGGWRNGYTF
>TRBV7-9|14|TRBJ2-7
CASSFQDIYDEQYF
>TRBV29-1|12|TRBJ2-2
CSVLRSAGELFF
>TRBV19|13|TRBJ1-5
CASEDNSNQPQHF
>TRBV7-8|15|TRBJ2-7
CASSHGLAGNYEQYF
>TRBV3-1|15|TRBJ1-5
CASSHKKGVGQPQHF
>TRBV7-9|16|TRBJ2-5
CASSLVKTSSVKTQYF
>TRBV7-2|18|TRBJ2-7
CASSPPLVAGLSSYEQYF
>TRBV10-3|15|TRBJ1-2
CAISEFTGRNYGYTF
>TRBV24-1|18|TRBJ2-2
CATSDWVPGNVPTGELSF
>TRBV12-3/TRBV12-4|13|TRBJ1-2
CASSLLSGYGYTF
>TRBV6-1|17|TRBJ1-5
CASSEGGRSYSNQPQHF
>TRBV29-1|13|TRBJ1-5
CSGGQGAREPQHF
>TRBV2|12|TRBJ2-1
CASKDSFNEQFF
>TRBV25-1|17|TRBJ2-5
CASSDPRLAGTQETQYF
>TRBV6-2/TRBV6-3|13|TRBJ2-7
CASSRAGTYEQYF
>TRBV2|13|TRBJ2-5
CASSEGDGETQYF
>TRBV29-1|14|TRBJ1-2
CSVPRTGEHYGYTF
>TRBV7-9|17|TRBJ1-3
CASRPHFTEPSGNTIYF
>TRBV15|14|TRBJ2-5
CATSRDEGKETQYF
>TRBV20-1|12|TRBJ1-5
CSVQSGDQPQHF
>TRBV6-5|16|TRBJ1-4
CASSHGGGYRGEKLFF
>TRBV6-5|17|TRBJ1-6
CASSDATPTGEGSPLHF